Below are 10 T cell receptor beta chains sequenced from a single sample in a study of cytomegalovirus exposure and HLA in healthy donors. The PCR had 60 Vbeta and 13 Jbeta primers. TCRdb keeps only in-frame clones here, not all; method: immunoSEQ multiplex PCR. The data hold about 140,000 clones, with 75% to 85% observed a single time. The source material was PBMCs. All receptors come from a man aged 50 to 60 in good health and CMV-seronegative.

This rearrangement joins TRBV5-8 to TRBJ1-1; TRBD1 agrees at 8 bases. Germline trimming cut 4 bases from V and 4 bases from J; bases unmatched to any gene: 9. CDR3 size: 15 residues. From germline, CDR1 is SGHTS and CDR2 YDEGEE. CDR3 region: CASSPRQGLGTEAFF. Written as DNA, the CDR3 is TGTGCCAGCAGCCCGAGACAGGGGTTGGGCACTGAAGCTTTCTTT.

The sample holds one count of this clone. The chain joins TRBV5-1 to TRBJ2-1, with 10 bases aligning to TRBD2. Per germline, CDR1 SGHRS and CDR2 YFSETQ. The V segment lost 2 bases and the J segment 10 bases; nucleotides outside the gene matches: 12. There are 16 residues in the CDR3. CDR3 residues: CASSFGGGLAGEEQFF. DNA for the CDR3: TGCGCCAGCAGCTTCGGGGGTGGCCTAGCGGGAGAAGAGCAGTTCTTC.

This chain joins TRBV7-3 and TRBJ2-2, with 8 positions matching TRBD2. Unmatched junction bases numbered 12, after V lost 4 bases and J lost 5 bases. The CDR3 has 17 residues. Per germline, CDR1 SGHTA and CDR2 FQGTGA. The CDR3: CASSYTSGGGGTGELFF. Here the CDR3 DNA reads TGTGCCAGCAGCTACACTAGCGGAGGGGGTGGAACCGGGGAGCTGTTTTTT.

This clone was counted once. This chain uses TRBV7-9 with TRBJ1-2; TRBD1 aligns across 9 bases. The CDR3 totals 16 residues. Germline V gene data show CDR1 as SEHNR and CDR2 as FQNEAQ (reference sequence). Trimming at V came to 1 base and at J to 2 bases, leaving 5 bases not matched to a gene. The CDR3 region has the DNA TGTGCCAGCAGCTTAGAGGGGGGGACAGGGAACTATGGCTACACCTTC. Protein sequence: CASSLEGGTGNYGYTF.

The J gene is TRBJ2-7, the V gene TRBV28, with 11 bases identical to TRBD2. Germline V gene lookup returns CDR1 MDHEN and CDR2 SYDVKM. The CDR3 totals 14 residues. Trimming at V came to 3 bases and at J to 3 bases, leaving 1 base not matched to a gene. Here the CDR3 reads CASSLGTSGYEQYF. CDR3 DNA: TGTGCCAGCAGTTTGGGGACTAGCGGCTACGAGCAGTACTTC.

The chain couples TRBV7-8 to TRBJ2-6; D ambiguous. The length of the CDR3 is 15 residues. The V and J ends lost 2 bases and 0 bases respectively, with 5 bases between them. Germline lookup yields CDR1 SGHVS and CDR2 FQNEAQ. CDR3 in DNA: TGTGCCAGCAGCTTAATGGCCTCTGGGGCCAACGTCCTGACTTTC. Protein sequence: CASSLMASGANVLTF.

This clone showed up just a few times. This rearrangement joins TRBV28 to TRBJ2-3; no reliable D call. The V gene lost 10 bases and the J gene lost 0 bases, with 8 bases spanning the gap. This CDR3 is 12 amino acids long. Germline V CDR1 and CDR2: MDHEN, SYDVKM. The CDR3 region has the DNA TGTGCCATCCTTTCTAGCACAGATACGCAGTATTTT. Translated, it gives CAILSSTDTQYF.

This chain joins TRBV28 and TRBJ2-1; 7 bases are a match to TRBD2. Germline CDR1 and CDR2: MDHEN and SYDVKM. The CDR3 contains 12 residues. Losses at the gene ends were 5 bases for V and 15 bases for J; bases not matched to a gene: 10. This CDR3 reads CASSLLGTIPFF. In DNA form, the CDR3 reads TGTGCCAGCAGTCTCCTCGGGACTATACCGTTCTTC.

This clone was seen only once. This chain uses TRBV2 with TRBJ1-1; D unclear. Trimming left V 5 bases short and J 1 base short, with 11 bases between. CDR3 length: 14 residues. The germline V gene encodes CDR1 SNHLY and CDR2 FYNNEI. Written as DNA, the CDR3 is TGTGCCAGCAGTACTAACCGCCGGAACACTGAAGCTTTCTTT. Translation gives CASSTNRRNTEAFF.

The rearrangement links TRBV11-2 to TRBJ2-7, with TRBD1 identical over 8 bases. The CDR3 totals 15 residues. J gave up 0 bases and V 5 bases, and 6 bases lay outside the gene matches. Germline V lookup: CDR1 SGHAT, CDR2 FQNNGV. This CDR3 reads CASSPRTGYSYEQYF. The DNA for the CDR3 is TGTGCCAGCAGCCCAAGGACAGGGTACTCCTACGAGCAGTACTTC.